The subject of this entry is one TCR beta chain. Antigen unknown. These data are taken from a study of a mutant IDH1 vaccine in newly diagnosed glioma. The wider study: Earlier therapy was either radiotherapy, temozolomide, or both, and most got both.

This sample's time point: baseline, week 1 (first vaccination visit). Treatment meaning: pre-vaccination baseline after standard-of-care therapy. Study-level results: Most patients, 90% to 95%, showed vaccine-induced immune responses.

This CDR3 has 13 residues. Germline V gene lookup returns CDR1 MNHEY and CDR2 SVGAGI. The ends were cut back, 6 bases at V and 3 bases at J, with 9 bases in the middle. Produced via immunoSEQ multiplex PCR; TCRdb's table is partial and in-frame only. The table has about 88,000 clones, roughly 80% seen once. The chain couples TRBV6-5 to TRBJ1-5; D possibly corresponds to TRBD1 (6 bases). The receptor's source is a man aged 35 to 55 with glioma. Some clones in this sample may be carry-over from other donors' samples. The source material was PBMCs, sampled from a glioma patient treated with radiotherapy, temozolomide or both. The CDR3 DNA reads TGTGCCAGCAGAACAGGGCTCAATCAGCCCCAGCATTTT. This translates into CASRTGLNQPQHF.